Each of the 19 T cell receptor beta chains below was sequenced from the same sample in a study of blood T cell repertoires in COVID-19. Clones were read by immunoSEQ multiplex PCR, and TCRdb kept only the in-frame ones, dropping some. The sample holds around 160,000 clones, approximately 84% seen once. Sequenced material: peripheral blood. The receptors derive from a woman of 80 years or more with acute or convalescent COVID-19.

The chain uses TRBV6-5 and TRBJ2-5; D might be TRBD2 (7 bases). The CDR3 is 14 residues long. CDR1 is MNHEY and CDR2 is SVGAGI in the germline V gene. The ends were cut back, 8 bases at V and 2 bases at J, with 15 bases in the middle. CDR3 in DNA: TGTGCCAGCGGCTTAGGGGGGGTACAAGAGACCCAGTACTTC. This translates into CASGLGGVQETQYF.

The sample holds a few counts of this clone. The chain recombines TRBV27 with TRBJ2-3; tentative D call: TRBD1 (5 bases). The CDR3 sequence is 13 residues long. Germline CDR1 and CDR2: MNHEY and SMNVEV (reference sequence). Trimming removed 10 bases from V and 9 bases from J, with 20 bases in between. The CDR3 sequence is CATERRGRGTQYF. The DNA of the CDR3 is TGTGCCACTGAACGGAGAGGAAGGGGCACGCAGTATTTT.

This chain connects TRBV3-1 (or the pseudogene TRBV3-2) to TRBJ1-1; D might be TRBD1 (6 bases). V gave up 5 bases and J gave up 1 base, with 8 bases separating them. CDR1 and CDR2 (germline): LGHDT, YNNKEL (reference sequence). This CDR3 spans 13 amino acids. The CDR3 nucleotides are TGTGCCAGCAGCAACAGGGAGAACACTGAAGCTTTCTTT. It yields the protein CASSNRENTEAFF.

The J gene is TRBJ2-7, the V gene TRBV7-9; maybe TRBD2 (5 bases). The V gene lost 1 base and the J gene lost 5 bases, with 9 bases spanning the gap. The CDR3 spans 13 residues. Germline lookup yields CDR1 SEHNR and CDR2 FQNEAQ (reference sequence). The chain's CDR3 is CASSLDMRDEQYF. The CDR3 bases are TGTGCCAGCAGCTTAGATATGAGGGACGAGCAGTACTTC.

This clone came up a few times. J is TRBJ1-5 and V is TRBV12-3 or TRBV12-4, with D hard to call. Trimming removed 2 bases at V and 6 bases at J, with 8 bases between. This CDR3 contains 13 residues. For the CDR3, the DNA is TGTGCCAGCAGTTTAAGCTATGGTCAGCCCCAGCATTTT. Translating it yields CASSLSYGQPQHF.

The rearrangement joins TRBV5-1 to TRBJ1-1; D gene ambiguous. The germline CDR1 and CDR2 sequences are SGHRS and YFSETQ. The V gene lost 3 bases and the J gene lost 5 bases, with 17 bases spanning the gap. This CDR3 has 15 amino acids. In DNA form, the CDR3 reads TGCGCCAGCAGCTACCTGACCGCGGCCGGGACTGAAGCTTTCTTT. Its protein product is CASSYLTAAGTEAFF.

The chain combines TRBV5-1 with TRBJ1-1; TRBD1 is a possible D gene (5 bases). This CDR3 is 14 amino acids long. Germline assignment: CDR1 SGHRS and CDR2 YFSETQ. The V end was cut by 5 bases, the J end by 2 bases, with 13 bases between. The CDR3 DNA sequence: TGCGCCAGCAGAAAAACAGGTACAAACACTGAAGCTTTCTTT. Amino acids: CASRKTGTNTEAFF.

The rearrangement links TRBV28 to TRBJ1-2; D gene ambiguous. Germline CDR1 MDHEN, CDR2 SYDVKM. CDR3 length: 17 residues. Trimming left V 3 bases short and J 0 bases short, with 17 bases between. The CDR3 protein is CASSFLTGRGANYGYTF. In nucleotides, the CDR3 is TGTGCCAGCAGTTTCCTCACTGGCCGGGGAGCTAACTATGGCTACACCTTC.

The chain uses TRBV11-3 and TRBJ2-7; TRBD1 aligns across 9 bases. There are 13 residues in the CDR3. The trim removed 3 bases at V and 4 bases at J, leaving 1 base unmatched. Germline V gene sequence: CDR1 SGHNT, CDR2 YENEEA. The CDR3 reads CASSFGQGYEQYF. The CDR3 nucleotides read TGTGCCAGCAGCTTTGGACAGGGGTACGAGCAGTACTTC.

The gene calls are TRBV11-2 and TRBJ1-2; TRBD1 agrees at 10 bases. Germline V gene data show CDR1 as SGHAT and CDR2 as FQNNGV. The CDR3 contains 14 residues. Germline trimming cut 2 bases from V and 8 bases from J; bases unmatched to any gene: 5. The CDR3 region has the DNA TGTGCCAGCAGCTTACGGGGACAGGGGTTGGGCTACACCTTC. It is translated as CASSLRGQGLGYTF. The full variable domain, its missing parts supplied by reference TRBV11-2 and TRBJ1-2, is EAGVAQSPRYKIIEKRQSVAFWCNPISGHATLYWYQQILGQGPKLLIQFQNNGVVDDSQLPKDRFSAERLKGVDSTLKIQPAKLEDSAVYLCASSLRGQGLGYTFGSGTRLTVV.

This clone was observed a few times. The genes are TRBV12-3 or TRBV12-4 and TRBJ1-2; D gene ambiguous. The ends were cut back, 3 bases at V and 5 bases at J, with 10 bases in the middle. There are 13 residues in the CDR3. In nucleotides, the CDR3 is TGTGCCAGCAGTTTCCACTCGCGGTATGGCTACACCTTC. It yields the protein CASSFHSRYGYTF.

This clone has more than one count but fewer than ten. This rearrangement joins TRBV5-8 to TRBJ2-2, with D tentatively TRBD1 (6 bases). In germline, CDR1 is SGHTS, CDR2 YDEGEE. This CDR3 region has 16 residues. Trimming took 4 bases from V and 0 from J, leaving 13 bases between them. For the CDR3, the DNA is TGTGCCAGCAGCGTCGGGACAACCTCGAACACCGGGGAGCTGTTTTTT. As protein: CASSVGTTSNTGELFF.

The chain couples TRBV28 to TRBJ1-5; maybe TRBD1 (5 bases). CDR1 MDHEN and CDR2 SYDVKM come from the germline V gene. Deletions cut 2 bases from V and 7 bases from J, with 18 bases between. This CDR3 is 16 amino acids long. The CDR3 DNA is TGTGCCAGCAGTTTAACCCGGGGGGGTGGGGGACAGCCCCAGCATTTT. Translating gives CASSLTRGGGGQPQHF.

CDR3 bases: TGTGCCAGCAGCTTAAGACAGGCCCTCCAAGAGACCCAGTACTTC. Amino acids: CASSLRQALQETQYF. V and J are TRBV7-2 and TRBJ2-5; D might be TRBD1 (6 bases). V was trimmed by 2 bases and J by 1 base, leaving 11 bases between them. Germline CDR1 is SGHTA and CDR2 is FQGNSA. This CDR3 spans 15 amino acids. Full variable domain (rest looked up from reference TRBV7-2 and TRBJ2-5): GAGVSQSPSNKVTEKGKDVELRCDPISGHTALYWYRQSLGQGLEFLIYFQGNSAPDKSGLPSDRFSAERTGGSVSTLTIQRTQQEDSAVYLCASSLRQALQETQYFGPGTRLLVL.

The chain links TRBV27 to TRBJ1-1; 8 bases match TRBD1. Trimming at V came to 5 bases and at J to 5 bases, leaving 4 bases not matched to a gene. Germline V gene sequence: CDR1 MNHEY, CDR2 SMNVEV (reference sequence). This CDR3 has 13 residues. Written as DNA, the CDR3 is TGTGCCAGCAGTCTTACAGGGGGGACTGAAGCTTTCTTT. Translating gives CASSLTGGTEAFF.

The V and J genes are TRBV19 and TRBJ2-3; 9 nucleotides match TRBD1. The V and J ends lost 3 bases and 3 bases, in that order; junction bases with no gene match: 4. This CDR3 spans 15 amino acids. Germline V gene lookup returns CDR1 LNHDA and CDR2 SQIVND (reference sequence). CDR3 sequence reads: CASSMGQGLTDTQYF. For the CDR3, the DNA is TGTGCCAGTAGTATGGGACAGGGTTTGACAGATACGCAGTATTTT.

The J gene is TRBJ2-7, the V gene TRBV11-2, with TRBD1 matching 7 bases. The CDR3 is made up of 15 amino acids. Germline CDR1 reads SGHAT; CDR2 reads FQNNGV. V shed 5 bases, J shed 0 bases, and the junction held 7 bases outside the gene matches. The chain's CDR3 is CASSPNRGNSYEQYF. The CDR3 DNA reads TGTGCCAGCAGCCCGAACAGGGGAAACTCCTACGAGCAGTACTTC. Full variable domain (remainder filled in from reference TRBV11-2 and TRBJ2-7): EAGVAQSPRYKIIEKRQSVAFWCNPISGHATLYWYQQILGQGPKLLIQFQNNGVVDDSQLPKDRFSAERLKGVDSTLKIQPAKLEDSAVYLCASSPNRGNSYEQYFGPGTRLTVT.

The V call is TRBV4-1, the J call TRBJ1-6, with D perhaps matching TRBD1 (5 bases). V lost 4 bases and J 4 bases, leaving 14 bases between the germline ends. CDR1 is MGHRA, CDR2 YSYEKL, per germline. CDR3 length: 16 amino acids. CDR3 DNA: TGCGCCAGCAGCCCAATCGTGACAGAATATAATTCACCCCTCCACTTT. As protein: CASSPIVTEYNSPLHF.

This clone was observed a few times. This chain links TRBV5-6 with TRBJ2-7, with 12 bases lining up with TRBD2. Germline lookup yields CDR1 SGHDT and CDR2 YYEEEE. The CDR3 has 15 amino acids. J gave up 0 bases and V 4 bases, and 2 bases lay outside the gene matches. Written as DNA, the CDR3 is TGTGCCAGCAGCCTAGCGGGGGGGAGCTCCTACGAGCAGTACTTC. Its protein is CASSLAGGSSYEQYF. Supplemented by reference TRBV5-6 and TRBJ2-7, the full variable domain reads DAGVTQSPTHLIKTRGQQVTLRCSPKSGHDTVSWYQQALGQGPQFIFQYYEEEERQRGNFPDRFSGHQFPNYSSELNVNALLLGDSALYLCASSLAGGSSYEQYFGPGTRLTVT.